This entry describes one TCR beta chain. Its cognate antigen is unknown. The data belong to a study of shared clonotypes between healthy human individuals. Study-wide context: Donors had three CD4 naive, three CD4 memory, two CD8 naive and one CD8 memory plate apiece. General observations from the study: Tissues were not sampled, only blood, and their repertoires likely differ. Naive subsets typically showed greater estimated richness than memory subsets.

The ends lost 10 bases at V and 7 bases at J; junction bases unmatched: 5. CDR1 is MDHEN, CDR2 SYDVKM, per germline. This CDR3 comprises 11 residues. Template for every sorted-subset replicate PCR totaled around 200 ng DNA, approximately 30,000 T cell genomes. Only in-frame clones appear in the TCRdb table, and some are missing; sequencing was by immunoSEQ multiplex PCR. The table shows about 2.4 million clones, with 93% occurring only once. The genes are TRBV28 and TRBJ2-3, with 7 bases that match TRBD1. Sequenced: naive CD4+ T cells from PBMCs. Subset indicated: CD45RA+ positively selected. This clonotype originated in a man younger than 35 in good health. Some clones in this sample may be carry-over from other donors' samples. The CDR3 here is CATAQGYTQYF. The CDR3 DNA reads TGTGCCACCGCACAGGGGTATACGCAGTATTTT.